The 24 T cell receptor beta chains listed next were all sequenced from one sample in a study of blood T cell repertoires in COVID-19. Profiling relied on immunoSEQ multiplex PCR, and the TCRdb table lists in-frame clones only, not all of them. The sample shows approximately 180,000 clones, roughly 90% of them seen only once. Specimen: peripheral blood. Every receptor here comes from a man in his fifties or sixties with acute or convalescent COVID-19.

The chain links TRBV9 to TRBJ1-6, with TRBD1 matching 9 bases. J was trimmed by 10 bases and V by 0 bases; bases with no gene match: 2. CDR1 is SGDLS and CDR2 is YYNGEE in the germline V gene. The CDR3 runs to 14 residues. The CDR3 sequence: CASSVGDRESPLHF. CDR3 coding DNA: TGTGCCAGCAGCGTAGGGGACAGGGAGTCACCCCTCCACTTT.

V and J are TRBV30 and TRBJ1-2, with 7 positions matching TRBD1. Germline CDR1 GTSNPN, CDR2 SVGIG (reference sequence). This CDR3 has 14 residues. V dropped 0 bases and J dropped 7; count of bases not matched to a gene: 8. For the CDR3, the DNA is TGTGCCTGGAGTGTCCAAGGGGGCTTGGTTGGCTACACCTTC. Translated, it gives CAWSVQGGLVGYTF.

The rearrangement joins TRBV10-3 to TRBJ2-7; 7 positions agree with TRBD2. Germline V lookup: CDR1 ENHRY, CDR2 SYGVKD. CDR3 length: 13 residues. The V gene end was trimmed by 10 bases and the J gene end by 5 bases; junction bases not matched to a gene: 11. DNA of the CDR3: TGTGCCACCCAAAGGGAGGGAGCCAACGAGCAGTACTTC. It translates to CATQREGANEQYF.

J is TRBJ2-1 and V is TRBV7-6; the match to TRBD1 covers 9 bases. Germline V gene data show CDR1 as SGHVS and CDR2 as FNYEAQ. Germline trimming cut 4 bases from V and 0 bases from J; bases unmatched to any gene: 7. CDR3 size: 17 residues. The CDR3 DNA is TGTGCCAGCAGCTCGCCGCCGACAGGGGGCTCCTACAATGAGCAGTTCTTC. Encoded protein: CASSSPPTGGSYNEQFF. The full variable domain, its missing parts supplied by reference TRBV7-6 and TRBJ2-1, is GAGVSQSPRYKVTKRGQDVALRCDPISGHVSLYWYRQALGQGPEFLTYFNYEAQQDKSGLPNDRFSAERPEGSISTLTIQRTEQRDSAMYRCASSSPPTGGSYNEQFFGPGTRLTVL.

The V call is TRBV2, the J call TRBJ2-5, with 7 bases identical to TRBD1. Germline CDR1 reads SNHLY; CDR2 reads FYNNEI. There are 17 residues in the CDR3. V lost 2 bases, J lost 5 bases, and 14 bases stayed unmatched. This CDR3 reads CASSEFISLGTDETQYF. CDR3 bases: TGTGCCAGCAGTGAATTTATTTCCTTAGGGACAGACGAGACCCAGTACTTC.

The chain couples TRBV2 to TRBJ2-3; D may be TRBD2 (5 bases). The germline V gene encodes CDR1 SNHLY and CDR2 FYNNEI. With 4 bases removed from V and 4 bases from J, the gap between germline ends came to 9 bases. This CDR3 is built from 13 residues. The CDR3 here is CASSVAGADTQYF. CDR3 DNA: TGTGCCAGCAGTGTGGCGGGCGCAGATACGCAGTATTTT.

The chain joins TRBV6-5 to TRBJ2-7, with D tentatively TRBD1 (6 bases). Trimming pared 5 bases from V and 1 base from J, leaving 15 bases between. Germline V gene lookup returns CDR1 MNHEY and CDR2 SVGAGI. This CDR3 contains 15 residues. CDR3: CASSKTGSGSYEQYV. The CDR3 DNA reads TGTGCCAGCAGTAAAACAGGGTCGGGTTCCTACGAGCAGTACGTC.

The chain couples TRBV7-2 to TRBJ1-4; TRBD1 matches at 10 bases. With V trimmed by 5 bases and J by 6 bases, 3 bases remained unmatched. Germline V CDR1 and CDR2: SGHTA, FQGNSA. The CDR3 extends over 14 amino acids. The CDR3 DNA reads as TGTGCCAGCAGCCCAGACAGGGGGCATGAAAAACTGTTTTTT. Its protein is CASSPDRGHEKLFF.

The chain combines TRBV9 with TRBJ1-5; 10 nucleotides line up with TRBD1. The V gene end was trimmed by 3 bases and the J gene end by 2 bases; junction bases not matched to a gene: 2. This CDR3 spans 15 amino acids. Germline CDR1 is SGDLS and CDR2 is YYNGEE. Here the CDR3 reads CASSAGTGGNQPQHF. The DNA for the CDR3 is TGTGCCAGCAGCGCCGGGACAGGGGGCAATCAGCCCCAGCATTTT.

In DNA, the CDR3 is TGTGCCAGCAGCCCACAGGGAACGAACACTGAAGCTTTCTTT. Translation gives CASSPQGTNTEAFF. The rearrangement joins TRBV7-9 to TRBJ1-1; TRBD1 might be the D (6 bases). V was clipped by 5 bases and J by 1 base, with 11 bases between them. Germline V lookup: CDR1 SEHNR, CDR2 FQNEAQ (reference sequence). The CDR3 has 14 amino acids. The full variable domain, completed using reference TRBV7-9 and TRBJ1-1, is DTGVSQNPRHKITKRGQNVTFRCDPISEHNRLYWYRQTLGQGPEFLTYFQNEAQLEKSRLLSDRFSAERPKGSFSTLEIQRTEQGDSAMYLCASSPQGTNTEAFFGQGTRLTVV.

CDR3 bases: TGTGCCAGCAGCCAAGTATCGGGGGCCGGGGAGCTGTTTTTT. Translated: CASSQVSGAGELFF. This chain links TRBV14 with TRBJ2-2; maybe TRBD2 (6 bases). V was pared by 1 base and J by 6 bases, with 9 bases between. Germline values: CDR1 SGHDN, CDR2 FVKESK. This CDR3 has 14 residues.

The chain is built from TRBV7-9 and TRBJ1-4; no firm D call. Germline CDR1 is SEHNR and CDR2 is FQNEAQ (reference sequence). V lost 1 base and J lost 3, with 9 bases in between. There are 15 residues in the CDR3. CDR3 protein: CASSLGPGSNEKLFF. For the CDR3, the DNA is TGTGCCAGCAGCTTAGGGCCCGGGTCTAATGAAAAACTGTTTTTT.

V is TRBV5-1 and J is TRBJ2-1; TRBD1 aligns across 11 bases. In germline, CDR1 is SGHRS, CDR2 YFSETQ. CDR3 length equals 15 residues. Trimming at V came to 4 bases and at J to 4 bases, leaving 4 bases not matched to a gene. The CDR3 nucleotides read TGCGCCAGCAGCCGGGGACAGGGGGGATACAATGAGCAGTTCTTC. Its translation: CASSRGQGGYNEQFF.

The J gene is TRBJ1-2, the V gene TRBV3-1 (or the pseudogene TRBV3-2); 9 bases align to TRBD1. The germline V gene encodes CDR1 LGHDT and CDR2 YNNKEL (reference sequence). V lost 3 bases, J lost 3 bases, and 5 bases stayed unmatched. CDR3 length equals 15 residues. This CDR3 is CASSHFGTGYYGYTF. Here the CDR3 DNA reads TGTGCCAGCAGCCACTTCGGGACAGGGTACTATGGCTACACCTTC.

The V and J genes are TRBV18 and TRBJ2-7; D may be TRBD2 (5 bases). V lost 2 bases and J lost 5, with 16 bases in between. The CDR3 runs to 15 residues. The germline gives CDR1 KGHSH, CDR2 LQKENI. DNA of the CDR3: TGTGCCAGCTCACCAGCGGGTCCGGCGAGGGACGAGCAGTACTTC. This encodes CASSPAGPARDEQYF.

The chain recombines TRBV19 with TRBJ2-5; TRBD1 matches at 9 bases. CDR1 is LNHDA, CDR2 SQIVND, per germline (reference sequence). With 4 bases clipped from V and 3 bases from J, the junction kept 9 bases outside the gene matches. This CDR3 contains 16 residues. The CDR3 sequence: CASSSPGTGREETQYF. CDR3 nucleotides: TGTGCCAGTAGTAGTCCCGGGACAGGGCGGGAAGAGACCCAGTACTTC.

CDR3 sequence: CASSLLRQGEYEQYF. In DNA form, the CDR3 reads TGTGCCAGCAGTCTACTTAGACAGGGAGAATACGAGCAGTACTTC. The chain uses TRBV27 and TRBJ2-7; TRBD1 matches 7 bases. V shed 5 bases and J 4 bases; nucleotides not matched to a gene: 11. Germline CDR1 reads MNHEY; CDR2 reads SMNVEV (reference sequence). CDR3 length equals 15 residues.

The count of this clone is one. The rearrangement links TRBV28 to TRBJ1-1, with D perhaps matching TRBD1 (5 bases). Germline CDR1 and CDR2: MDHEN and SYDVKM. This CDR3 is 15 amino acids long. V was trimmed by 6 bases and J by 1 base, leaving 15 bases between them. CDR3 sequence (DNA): TGTGCCAGCAGCCGCCCTGGGGGGGGGAACACTGAAGCTTTCTTT. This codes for CASSRPGGGNTEAFF.

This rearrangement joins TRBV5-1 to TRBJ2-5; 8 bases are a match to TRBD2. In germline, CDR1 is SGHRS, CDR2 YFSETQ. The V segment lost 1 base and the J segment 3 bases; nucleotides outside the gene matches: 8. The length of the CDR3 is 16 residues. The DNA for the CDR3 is TGCGCCAGCAGCTTGTGGGGCGGACTAGCCAAAGAGACCCAGTACTTC. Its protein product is CASSLWGGLAKETQYF. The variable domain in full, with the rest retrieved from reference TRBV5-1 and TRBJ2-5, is KAGVTQTPRYLIKTRGQQVTLSCSPISGHRSVSWYQQTPGQGLQFLFEYFSETQRNKGNFPGRFSGRQFSNSRSEMNVSTLELGDSALYLCASSLWGGLAKETQYFGPGTRLLVL.

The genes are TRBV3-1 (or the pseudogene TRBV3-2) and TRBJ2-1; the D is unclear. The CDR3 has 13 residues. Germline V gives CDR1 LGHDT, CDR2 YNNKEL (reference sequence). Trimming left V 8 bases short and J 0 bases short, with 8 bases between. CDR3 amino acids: CASSASSYNEQFF. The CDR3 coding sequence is TGTGCCAGCTCCGCTAGCTCCTACAATGAGCAGTTCTTC.

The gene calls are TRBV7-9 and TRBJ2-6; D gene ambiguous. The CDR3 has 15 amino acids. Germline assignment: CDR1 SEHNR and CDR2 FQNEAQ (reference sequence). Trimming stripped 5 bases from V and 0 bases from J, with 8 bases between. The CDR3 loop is CASSPLLSGANVLTF. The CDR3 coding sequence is TGTGCCAGCAGCCCCTTACTCTCTGGGGCCAACGTCCTGACTTTC.

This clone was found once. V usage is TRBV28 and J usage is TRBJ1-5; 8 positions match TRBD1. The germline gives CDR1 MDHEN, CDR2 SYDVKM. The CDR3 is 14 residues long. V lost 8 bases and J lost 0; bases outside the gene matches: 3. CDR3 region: CASRDRISNQPQHF. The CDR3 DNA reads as TGTGCCAGCCGGGACAGGATTAGCAATCAGCCCCAGCATTTT.

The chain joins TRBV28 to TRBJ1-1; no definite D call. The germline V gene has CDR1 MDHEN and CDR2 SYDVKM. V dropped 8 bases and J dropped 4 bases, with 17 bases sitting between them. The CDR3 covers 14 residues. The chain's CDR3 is CASGSEGRVTEAFF. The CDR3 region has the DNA TGTGCCAGCGGTAGCGAGGGTCGGGTCACTGAAGCTTTCTTT.

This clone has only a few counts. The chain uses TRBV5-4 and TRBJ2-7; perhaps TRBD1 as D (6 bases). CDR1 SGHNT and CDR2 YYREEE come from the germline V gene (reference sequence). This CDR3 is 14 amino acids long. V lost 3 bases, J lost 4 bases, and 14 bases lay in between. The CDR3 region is CASSYDRNGYEQYF. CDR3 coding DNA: TGTGCCAGCAGCTACGACAGGAACGGGTACGAGCAGTACTTC.